The clone carrying this TCR beta chain was found a few times. The antigen remains unidentified. With 7 bases removed from V and 6 bases from J, the gap between germline ends came to 15 bases. The CDR3 contains 13 residues. Germline CDR1 and CDR2: SNHLY and FYNNEI. The data are from a study of cytomegalovirus exposure and HLA in healthy donors. Whole-study results and caveats: Some public TCRs appeared in many individuals, while most sequences were rare. Per a prior analysis, the majority of TCR beta V segments were productive roughly 90% or roughly 30% of the time. The analysis excluded some indistinguishable V segments, including TRBV6-2 and TRBV6-3.

PCR amplification relied on 60 Vbeta primers (plus 13 Jbeta primers). Generated by immunoSEQ multiplex PCR, the TCRdb table keeps only in-frame clones and is missing some. In the table there are 40,000 to 55,000 clones, roughly 60% of which are singletons. The chain couples TRBV2 to TRBJ1-1; TRBD1 is a possible D gene (5 bases). The receptor was isolated from a man between 60 and 75 years old in good health and CMV-seropositive. The specimen was PBMCs. This CDR3 is CASTLQEGSEAFF. The DNA for the CDR3 is TGTGCCAGCACACTTCAGGAGGGGTCTGAAGCTTTCTTT.